A single sample gave rise to the 6 T cell receptor beta chains below, sequenced in a study of cytomegalovirus exposure and HLA in healthy donors. PCR amplification relied on 60 Vbeta primers (plus 13 Jbeta primers). Sequencing was performed with immunoSEQ multiplex PCR; in TCRdb, only in-frame clones are kept and a portion is missing. The sample includes 95,000 to 150,000 clones, about three fifths seen only once; the top ten take 9% to 10%. Input material: PBMCs. The origin of the receptors is a middle-aged man in good health and CMV-seropositive.

The chain carries TRBV7-3 and TRBJ2-5; unclear D gene. The CDR3 is 13 amino acids. The ends were cut back, 5 bases at V and 5 bases at J, with 12 bases in the middle. Germline CDR1 and CDR2: SGHTA and FQGTGA. DNA of the CDR3: TGTGCCAGCAGCGCCAGCCCCGGGGAGACCCAGTACTTC. This codes for CASSASPGETQYF.

The chain uses TRBV9 and TRBJ2-5, with TRBD1 matching over 7 bases. CDR3 length: 13 amino acids. The trim removed 0 bases at V and 5 bases at J, leaving 1 base unmatched. CDR1 and CDR2 from the germline V gene are SGDLS and YYNGEE. The chain's CDR3 is CASSVEQGETQYF. The DNA for the CDR3 is TGTGCCAGCAGCGTAGAACAGGGGGAGACCCAGTACTTC.

This clone turned up a few times. V is TRBV7-2 and J is TRBJ1-4, with D possibly matching TRBD1 (5 bases). The CDR3 covers 13 residues. The V and J ends lost 0 bases and 10 bases respectively, with 9 bases between them. Germline CDR1 SGHTA, CDR2 FQGNSA. The CDR3 region has the DNA TGTGCCAGCAGCTTAGCAGGGACTGGAAAACTGTTTTTT. Residues: CASSLAGTGKLFF.

V is TRBV12-5 and J is TRBJ2-7; the D gene is possibly TRBD2 (5 bases). Trimming left V 6 bases short and J 1 base short, with 13 bases between. CDR1 is LGHNT and CDR2 is FRNRAP in the germline V gene. This CDR3 is built from 14 residues. The CDR3 DNA sequence: TGTGCTAGTGGGAAGGGAGTTAGATCCTACGAGCAGTACTTC. Translation: CASGKGVRSYEQYF.

The gene calls are TRBV9 and TRBJ2-7, with a weak D call TRBD2 (6 bases). The CDR3 contains 12 residues. Germline CDR1 is SGDLS and CDR2 is YYNGEE. Trimming pared 4 bases from V and 5 bases from J, leaving 10 bases between. The CDR3 nucleotides read TGTGCCAGCAGCCGAGGGAGGAACGAGCAGTACTTC. Protein product: CASSRGRNEQYF.

The CDR3 loop is CASSMSQGEAFF. The CDR3 DNA reads TGTGCCAGTAGTATGTCCCAGGGCGAAGCTTTCTTT. The rearrangement joins TRBV19 to TRBJ1-1; weak D call: TRBD1 (5 bases). The ends were cut back, 3 bases at V and 8 bases at J, with 10 bases in the middle. Germline lookup yields CDR1 LNHDA and CDR2 SQIVND (reference sequence). This CDR3 has 12 residues. The variable domain in full, with the rest retrieved from reference TRBV19 and TRBJ1-1, is DGGITQSPKYLFRKEGQNVTLSCEQNLNHDAMYWYRQDPGQGLRLIYYSQIVNDFQKGDIAEGYSVSREKKESFPLTVTSAQKNPTAFYLCASSMSQGEAFFGQGTRLTVV.